This TCR beta chain was captured by sequencing in a study of T cell repertoires in cytomegalovirus infection. MiXCR, run by TCRdb on the reads, gives a single entry per CDR3 protein. The sample yields 150,000 to 200,000 distinct CDR3 sequences, 28% seen once. The CDR3 contains 15 residues. In germline, CDR1 is LGHNA, CDR2 YNFKEQ. V lost 3 bases and J lost 0, with 12 bases in between. This clonotype was recorded many times. V is TRBV4-2 and J is TRBJ2-7; possible D gene TRBD1, 6 bases. The sample comprised PBMCs. This clonotype was obtained from a human donor in good health (CMV status not recorded). Some clones in this sample may be carry-over from other donors' samples. CDR3 region: CASSQQRTASYEQYF. The CDR3 bases are TGTGCCAGCAGCCAGCAGAGGACAGCCTCCTACGAGCAGTACTTC.